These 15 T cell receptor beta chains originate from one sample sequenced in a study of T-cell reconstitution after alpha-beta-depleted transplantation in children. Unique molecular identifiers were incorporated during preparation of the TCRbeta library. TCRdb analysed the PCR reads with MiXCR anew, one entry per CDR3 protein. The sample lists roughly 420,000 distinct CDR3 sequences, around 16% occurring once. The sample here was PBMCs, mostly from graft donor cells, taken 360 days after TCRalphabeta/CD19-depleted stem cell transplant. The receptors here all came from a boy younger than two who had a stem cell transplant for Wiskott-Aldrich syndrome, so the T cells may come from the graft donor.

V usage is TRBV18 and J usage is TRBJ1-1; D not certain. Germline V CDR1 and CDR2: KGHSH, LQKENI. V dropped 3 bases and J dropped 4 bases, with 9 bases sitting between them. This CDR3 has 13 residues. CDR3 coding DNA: TGTGCCAGCTCACCCGGTACGGGCACTGAAGCTTTCTTT. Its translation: CASSPGTGTEAFF.

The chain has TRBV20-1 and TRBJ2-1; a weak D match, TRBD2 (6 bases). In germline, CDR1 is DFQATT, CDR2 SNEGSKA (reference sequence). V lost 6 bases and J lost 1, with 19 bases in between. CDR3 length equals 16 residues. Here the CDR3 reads CSAPGGPFFSYNEQFF. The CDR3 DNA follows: TGCAGTGCGCCCGGGGGACCCTTTTTTTCCTACAATGAGCAGTTCTTC.

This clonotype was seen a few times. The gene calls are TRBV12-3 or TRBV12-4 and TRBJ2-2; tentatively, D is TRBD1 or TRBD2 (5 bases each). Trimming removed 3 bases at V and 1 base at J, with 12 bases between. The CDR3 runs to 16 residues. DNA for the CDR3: TGTGCCAGCAGTTTTCGAGGGGATCTGAACACCGGGGAGCTGTTTTTT. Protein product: CASSFRGDLNTGELFF.

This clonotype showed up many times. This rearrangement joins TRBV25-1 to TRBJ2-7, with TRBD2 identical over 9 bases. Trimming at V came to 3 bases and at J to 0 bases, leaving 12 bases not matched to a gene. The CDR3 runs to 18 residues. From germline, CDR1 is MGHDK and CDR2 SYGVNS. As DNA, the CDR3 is TGTGCCAGCAGTGACAAACTAGCGGGCGACATTAACTCCTACGAGCAGTACTTC. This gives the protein CASSDKLAGDINSYEQYF.

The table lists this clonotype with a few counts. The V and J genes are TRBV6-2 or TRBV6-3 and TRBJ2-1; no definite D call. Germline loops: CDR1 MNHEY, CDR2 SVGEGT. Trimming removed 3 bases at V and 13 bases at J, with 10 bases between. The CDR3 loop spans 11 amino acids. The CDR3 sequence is CASSYGREQFF. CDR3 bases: TGTGCCAGCAGTTATGGTCGAGAACAGTTCTTC.

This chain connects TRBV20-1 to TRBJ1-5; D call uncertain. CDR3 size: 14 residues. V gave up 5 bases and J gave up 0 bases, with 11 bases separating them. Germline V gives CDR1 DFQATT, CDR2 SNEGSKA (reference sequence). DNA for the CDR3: TGCAGTGCTGACGGTAGGGCTAGCAATCAGCCCCAGCATTTT. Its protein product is CSADGRASNQPQHF.

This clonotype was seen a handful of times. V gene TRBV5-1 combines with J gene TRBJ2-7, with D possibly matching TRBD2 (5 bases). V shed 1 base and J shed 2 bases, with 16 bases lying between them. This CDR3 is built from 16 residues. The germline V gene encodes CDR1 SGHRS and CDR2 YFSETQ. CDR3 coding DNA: TGCGCCAGCAGCTTGATGGTTTCTGAGGGCCCCTACGAGCAGTACTTC. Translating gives CASSLMVSEGPYEQYF.

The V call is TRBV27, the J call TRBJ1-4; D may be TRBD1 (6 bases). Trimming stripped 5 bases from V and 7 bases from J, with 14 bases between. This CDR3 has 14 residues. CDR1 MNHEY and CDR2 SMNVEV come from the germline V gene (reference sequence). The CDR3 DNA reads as TGTGCCAGCAGTCGCAGGGGAGGAGGTGAAAAACTGTTTTTT. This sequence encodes CASSRRGGGEKLFF.

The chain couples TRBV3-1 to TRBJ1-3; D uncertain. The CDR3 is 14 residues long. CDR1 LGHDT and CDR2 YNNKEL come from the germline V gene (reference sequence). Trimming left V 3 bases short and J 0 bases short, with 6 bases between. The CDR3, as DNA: TGTGCCAGCAGCCATAGGTTCTCTGGAAACACCATATATTTT. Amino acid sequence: CASSHRFSGNTIYF.

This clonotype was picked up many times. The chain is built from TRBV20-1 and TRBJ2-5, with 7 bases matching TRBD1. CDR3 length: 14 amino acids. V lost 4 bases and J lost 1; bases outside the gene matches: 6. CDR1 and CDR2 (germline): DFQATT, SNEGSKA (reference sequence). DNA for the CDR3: TGCAGTGCTATACGTGACAGGGTCCAAGAGACCCAGTACTTC. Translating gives CSAIRDRVQETQYF.

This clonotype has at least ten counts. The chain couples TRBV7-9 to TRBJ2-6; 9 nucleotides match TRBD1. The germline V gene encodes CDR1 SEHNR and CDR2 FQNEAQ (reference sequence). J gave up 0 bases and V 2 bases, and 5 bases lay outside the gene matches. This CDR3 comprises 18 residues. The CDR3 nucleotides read TGTGCCAGCAGCTTATCCGGGACAGGGCTCTCTGGGGCCAACGTCCTGACTTTC. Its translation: CASSLSGTGLSGANVLTF.

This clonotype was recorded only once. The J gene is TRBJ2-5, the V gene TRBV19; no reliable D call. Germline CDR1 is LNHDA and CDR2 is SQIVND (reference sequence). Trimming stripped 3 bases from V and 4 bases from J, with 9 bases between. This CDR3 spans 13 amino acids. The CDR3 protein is CASSILVGETQYF. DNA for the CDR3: TGTGCCAGTAGTATTTTGGTCGGAGAGACCCAGTACTTC.

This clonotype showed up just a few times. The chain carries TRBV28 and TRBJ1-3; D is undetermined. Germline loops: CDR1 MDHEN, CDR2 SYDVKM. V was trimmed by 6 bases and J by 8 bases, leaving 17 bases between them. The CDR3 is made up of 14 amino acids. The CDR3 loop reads CASSYARSVYTIYF. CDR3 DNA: TGTGCCAGCAGCTACGCGAGGTCCGTGTACACCATATATTTT.

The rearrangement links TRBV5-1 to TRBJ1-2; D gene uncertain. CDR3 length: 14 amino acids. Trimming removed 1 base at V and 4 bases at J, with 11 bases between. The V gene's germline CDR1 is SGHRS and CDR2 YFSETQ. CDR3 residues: CASSLSQGSYGYTF. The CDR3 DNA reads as TGCGCCAGCAGCTTGAGTCAAGGGAGCTATGGCTACACCTTC.

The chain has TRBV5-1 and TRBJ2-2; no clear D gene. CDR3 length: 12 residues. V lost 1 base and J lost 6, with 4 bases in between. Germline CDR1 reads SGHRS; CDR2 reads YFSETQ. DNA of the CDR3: TGCGCCAGCAGCTTGTTCCCCGGGGAGCTGTTTTTT. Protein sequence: CASSLFPGELFF.